This is a list of T cell receptor beta chains from one sample in a study of CD8 T cells in Susac syndrome. TCRdb redid the calling of the immunoSEQ multiplex PCR reads with MiXCR, one entry per CDR3 protein. The table includes approximately 110,000 distinct CDR3 sequences, roughly 93% detected once. The material sequenced was CD8+ T cells from PBMCs. Receptor source: a human donor with multiple sclerosis. The CDR3 runs from the conserved cysteine through the conserved F or W. D genes are given only for firm matches. A clone size is listed for some rows: how often the clone was seen (once, few, many), or a class if it is expanded.

>NA|TRBV27|TRBJ2-1|NA
CASSLSSSSEQFF
TGTGCCAGCAGTTTATCGTCTAGCAGTGAGCAGTTCTTC
>NA|TRBV14|TRBJ2-7|NA
CASSQVDPLGGYEQYF
TGTGCCAGCAGCCAAGTTGATCCTCTAGGGGGATACGAGCAGTACTTC
>NA|TRBV23-1|TRBJ1-4|NA
CASSQSDPRGTNEKLFF
TGCGCCAGCAGTCAATCGGACCCGAGAGGGACTAATGAAAAACTGTTTTTT
>NA|TRBV7-9|TRBJ1-1|NA
CASSSSGARNTEAFF
TGTGCCAGCAGCTCCTCAGGGGCAAGGAACACTGAAGCTTTCTTT
>TRBD1|TRBV14|TRBJ1-1|NA
CASSQLQGGMNTEAFF
TGTGCCAGCAGCCAACTACAGGGGGGGATGAACACTGAAGCTTTCTTT
>TRBD2|TRBV13|TRBJ2-1|NA
CASSLRGSSYNEQFF
TGTGCCAGCAGCTTACGCGGGAGCTCCTACAATGAGCAGTTCTTC
>NA|TRBV7-8|TRBJ2-1|once
CASSYTTNEQFF
TGTGCCAGCAGCTACACAACCAATGAGCAGTTCTTC
>NA|TRBV12-3/TRBV12-4|TRBJ1-2|NA
CASSFRVPTGHGYTF
TGTGCCAGCAGTTTTCGGGTCCCGACAGGTCATGGCTACACCTTC
>NA|TRBV9|TRBJ2-2|NA
CASSVQGTGELFF
TGTGCCAGCAGCGTCCAGGGCACCGGGGAGCTGTTTTTT
>NA|TRBV12-3/TRBV12-4|TRBJ2-7|NA
CASSPGGLLSREQYF
TGTGCCAGCAGCCCCGGGGGGCTACTCTCTCGAGAGCAGTACTTC
>TRBD1|TRBV7-9|TRBJ1-2|NA
CASSGDRGGYGYTF
TGTGCCAGCAGCGGGGACAGGGGAGGCTATGGCTACACCTTC
>TRBD2|TRBV9|TRBJ2-3|NA
CASSSFRTSGGLSSTDTQYF
TGTGCCAGCAGCTCCTTTCGGACTAGCGGGGGACTCTCTAGCACAGATACGCAGTATTTT
>TRBD1|TRBV7-9|TRBJ2-7|NA
CASSGGQAISPYEQYF
TGTGCCAGCAGTGGGGGACAGGCAATTTCCCCCTACGAGCAGTACTTC
>TRBD2|TRBV19|TRBJ2-5|NA
CASSIAPGGHQETQYF
TGTGCCAGTAGTATAGCTCCGGGGGGACACCAAGAGACCCAGTACTTC
>TRBD1|TRBV27|TRBJ2-7|few
CASSLGTGYYEQYF
TGTGCCAGCAGTTTAGGGACAGGGTACTACGAGCAGTACTTC
>TRBD1|TRBV19|TRBJ1-2|once
CASTGTGTGYGYTF
TGTGCCAGTACCGGTACCGGGACAGGGTACGGCTACACCTTC
>NA|TRBV10-2|TRBJ1-2|NA
CASSVSGGWVYGYTF
TGCGCCAGCAGTGTGTCGGGGGGCTGGGTCTATGGCTACACCTTC
>NA|TRBV7-9|TRBJ1-1|once
CASSLLVDTEAFF
TGTGCCAGCAGCCTCCTAGTGGACACTGAAGCTTTCTTT
>NA|TRBV29-1|TRBJ2-5|NA
CSVEGRSGTQYF
TGCAGCGTTGAAGGGCGAAGTGGGACCCAGTACTTC
>TRBD1|TRBV18|TRBJ1-2|NA
CASSPTGADYGYTF
TGTGCCAGCTCTCCGACAGGGGCTGACTATGGCTACACCTTC
>NA|TRBV5-4|TRBJ1-2|NA
CASTSGGGYTF
TGTGCCAGCACAAGCGGAGGCGGCTACACCTTC
>TRBD2|TRBV9|TRBJ2-1|NA
CASSVGLASYNEQFF
TGTGCCAGCAGCGTGGGACTAGCGAGCTACAATGAGCAGTTCTTC
>TRBD1|TRBV30|TRBJ1-2|NA
CAWSVGTGGLGYTF
TGTGCCTGGAGTGTAGGGACAGGGGGCCTTGGCTACACCTTC
>TRBD2|TRBV6-5|TRBJ2-3|NA
CASSYHSGGNTDTQYF
TGTGCCAGCAGTTACCATAGCGGGGGGAACACAGATACGCAGTATTTT
>TRBD1|TRBV19|TRBJ1-1|once
CASRGTGLEAFF
TGTGCCAGTAGGGGGACAGGGCTTGAAGCTTTCTTT
>TRBD2|TRBV6-1|TRBJ2-2|NA
CASSRGAGGYTGELFF
TGTGCCAGCAGTAGAGGGGCGGGGGGATACACCGGGGAGCTGTTTTTT
>NA|TRBV7-9|TRBJ2-2|NA
CASLPRGSVNTGELFF
TGTGCCAGCCTTCCACGGGGTAGCGTGAACACCGGGGAGCTGTTTTTT
>NA|TRBV27|TRBJ1-6|NA
CASSTGVPYNSPLHF
TGTGCCAGCAGTACGGGAGTGCCCTATAATTCACCCCTCCACTTT
>NA|TRBV2|TRBJ2-1|NA
CASSDVDRNEQFF
TGTGCCAGCAGCGACGTAGACAGGAATGAGCAGTTCTTC
>NA|TRBV4-1|TRBJ2-3|NA
CASSQPGRNADTQYF
TGCGCCAGCAGCCAACCGGGACGGAACGCAGATACGCAGTATTTT
>NA|TRBV15|TRBJ2-5|NA
CATSNVGGLETQYF
TGTGCCACCAGCAATGTGGGGGGCTTAGAGACCCAGTACTTC
>NA|TRBV13|TRBJ2-3|NA
CASSFWGNEAADTQYF
TGTGCCAGCAGCTTCTGGGGGAATGAGGCCGCAGATACGCAGTATTTT
>NA|TRBV10-3|TRBJ1-2|NA
CAISESKQGGNYGYTF
TGTGCCATCAGTGAGTCGAAGCAGGGTGGTAACTATGGCTACACCTTC
>NA|TRBV3-1|TRBJ2-1|NA
CASSQGEAEWPYNEQFF
TGTGCCAGCAGCCAAGGTGAGGCGGAGTGGCCCTACAATGAGCAGTTCTTC
>TRBD1|TRBV5-1|TRBJ2-7|NA
CASSLDRGEQYF
TGCGCCAGCAGCCTGGACAGGGGCGAGCAGTACTTC